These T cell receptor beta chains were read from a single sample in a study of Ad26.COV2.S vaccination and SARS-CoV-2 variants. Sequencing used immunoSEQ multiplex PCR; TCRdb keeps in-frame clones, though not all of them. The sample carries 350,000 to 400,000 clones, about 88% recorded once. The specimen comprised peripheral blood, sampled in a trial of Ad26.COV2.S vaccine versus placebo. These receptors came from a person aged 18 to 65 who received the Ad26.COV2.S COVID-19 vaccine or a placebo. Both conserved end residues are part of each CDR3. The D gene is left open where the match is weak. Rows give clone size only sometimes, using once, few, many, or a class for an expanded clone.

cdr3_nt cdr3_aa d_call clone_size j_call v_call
TGTGCCAGCAGCTCCTTAAGAAGGGGCGAGCAGTACTTC CASSSLRRGEQYF NA NA TRBJ2-7 TRBV11-2
TGTGCCAGCAGTTCTTCAACTTTTCTCTCCTACGAGCAGTACTTC CASSSSTFLSYEQYF NA NA TRBJ2-7 TRBV5-4
TGCGCCAGCAGCTCACAGACTAGCGGGGGGGTCGGTGAGCAGTTCTTC CASSSQTSGGVGEQFF TRBD2 NA TRBJ2-1 TRBV5-1
TGTGCCAGCAGCTTGGATCCGGGCGGAGTTAACTATGGCTACACCTTC CASSLDPGGVNYGYTF NA NA TRBJ1-2 TRBV5-4
TGCGCCAGCGGAGACAGGGGCGATAACACTGAAGCTTTCTTT CASGDRGDNTEAFF TRBD1 NA TRBJ1-1 TRBV5-1
TGTGCCAGCACCTTAGGGGGGTACTACGCAGATACGCAGTATTTT CASTLGGYYADTQYF NA NA TRBJ2-3 TRBV25-1
TGTGCCAGCAAACCCGCGGGGGAGCAGGACCCCCGCACAGATACGCAGTATTTT CASKPAGEQDPRTDTQYF TRBD2 NA TRBJ2-3 TRBV5-4
TGTGCCAGCAGCTTGGCCAATGAGCAGTTCTTC CASSLANEQFF NA once TRBJ2-1 TRBV5-4
TGTGCCAGCAGCTTAGAGGGGGGTGATCTCTACACAGATACGCAGTATTTT CASSLEGGDLYTDTQYF NA NA TRBJ2-3 TRBV13
TGTGCCAGTACGGAGGGACAGGTTAATGAAAAACTGTTTTTT CASTEGQVNEKLFF TRBD1 NA TRBJ1-4 TRBV19
TGTGCCAGCAGGTGGGACAGGGGCGCCTACGAGCAGTACTTC CASRWDRGAYEQYF TRBD1 NA TRBJ2-7 TRBV6-5
TGTGCCAGCAGTGATAGCTATACCTATGGCTACACCTTC CASSDSYTYGYTF NA NA TRBJ1-2 TRBV2
TGTGCCAGCAGCTTTGAGACTCCGGGCTACACCTTC CASSFETPGYTF NA once TRBJ1-2 TRBV11-2
TGCGCCAGCAGTGGCAGTATGAACACTGAAGCTTTCTTT CASSGSMNTEAFF NA NA TRBJ1-1 TRBV4-1
TGCAGCGTTGTTATGGGGGCTCGAGAGACCCAGTACTTC CSVVMGARETQYF NA NA TRBJ2-5 TRBV29-1
TGTGCCAGCAGCGCGGGACAGGGAGGTGGCTACACCTTC CASSAGQGGGYTF TRBD1 NA TRBJ1-2 TRBV7-2
TGTGCCAGCAGTTTAAGTCTTCCGACTGAAGCTTTCTTT CASSLSLPTEAFF NA NA TRBJ1-1 TRBV12-3/TRBV12-4
TGTGCCAGCAGCTTGGTAGCGGGGGCCGGCGTAGATACGCAGTATTTT CASSLVAGAGVDTQYF TRBD2 NA TRBJ2-3 TRBV5-6
TGCGCCAGCAGCTGGATACAGGGCCAGCGGGGTGGCTACACCTTC CASSWIQGQRGGYTF NA NA TRBJ1-2 TRBV4-1
TGTGCCAGCAGTCCCTCGAGGGGGTCGAACACCGGGGAGCTGTTTTTT CASSPSRGSNTGELFF NA NA TRBJ2-2 TRBV7-6
TGTGCCAGCAGCTTAGGAGCTAGCGGGGGACCCACAGATACGCAGTATTTT CASSLGASGGPTDTQYF TRBD2 many TRBJ2-3 TRBV11-2
TGTGCCAGTAGTATACGTGGCCAAGGGGATTACGAGCAGTACTTC CASSIRGQGDYEQYF NA NA TRBJ2-7 TRBV19
TGTGCCAGCAGCCCTGGACAGGGATTTTTGTTCACTGAAGCTTTCTTT CASSPGQGFLFTEAFF TRBD1 NA TRBJ1-1 TRBV3-1/TRBV3-2
TGCGCCAGCAGTGAGTCACCCACAGCATTGGAGCAGTACTTC CASSESPTALEQYF NA NA TRBJ2-7 TRBV10-1
TGCGCCAGCAGCTTGGCCGGTCAGGCGTACGGAAACACCATATATTTT CASSLAGQAYGNTIYF NA NA TRBJ1-3 TRBV5-1
TGTGCCAGCTCACCACCAACAGGAGAAGCTTTCTTT CASSPPTGEAFF NA NA TRBJ1-1 TRBV18
TGTGCCAGCAGTTTAGCCGGACAGGAAGAGACCCAGTACTTC CASSLAGQEETQYF TRBD1 NA TRBJ2-5 TRBV27
TGTGCCAGCAGCCAAGCGGAGTTTCTCCCCCCCCTCCACTTT CASSQAEFLPPLHF NA NA TRBJ1-6 TRBV3-1/TRBV3-2
TGTGCCAGCAGTCGGACAGGGGAGGATGGCTACACCTTC CASSRTGEDGYTF TRBD1 once TRBJ1-2 TRBV6-5
TGCAGTGCTAGTTCGGGGCCCTCCTACGAGCAGTACTTC CSASSGPSYEQYF NA once TRBJ2-7 TRBV20-1
TGCGCCAGCAGTCTTATTGTATCGGGTGGAGGAGATACGCAGTATTTT CASSLIVSGGGDTQYF NA NA TRBJ2-3 TRBV5-1
TGTGCCAGCAGGCAAGGTGTGGCGGGAACCCATACGGAGCAGTACTTC CASRQGVAGTHTEQYF NA NA TRBJ2-7 TRBV2
TGTGCCAGCAGCTTCCATGGTGGCTCTGAAGCTTTCTTT CASSFHGGSEAFF NA NA TRBJ1-1 TRBV9
TGTGCCAGCAGCTTGGACAGGGGCCTCCAAGAGACCCAGTACTTC CASSLDRGLQETQYF TRBD1 NA TRBJ2-5 TRBV7-9
TGCGCCAGCAGCCCCTGGGGGGGTGACAATGAGCAGTTCTTC CASSPWGGDNEQFF TRBD2 NA TRBJ2-1 TRBV5-1
TGCGCCAGCAGTGAGTCGACTGGGCTGTCACAAGAGACCCAGTACTTC CASSESTGLSQETQYF NA NA TRBJ2-5 TRBV10-1
TGTGCCACCAGTGGGGCGAATGAAAAACTGTTTTTT CATSGANEKLFF NA NA TRBJ1-4 TRBV24-1
TGCGCCAGCAGCGAGGACGGCTACGAGCAGTACTTC CASSEDGYEQYF NA once TRBJ2-7 TRBV5-1
TGTGCTAGTGGTAAGAACAGGGATTGTACTGAAGCTTTCTTT CASGKNRDCTEAFF NA few TRBJ1-1 TRBV12-5
TGTGCCAGTAGTACCTTGGGAGGGGCCTACGAGCAGTACTTC CASSTLGGAYEQYF TRBD2 NA TRBJ2-7 TRBV19
TGTGCCAGTAGTATTGCGCTCCCTAGCACAGATACGCAGTATTTT CASSIALPSTDTQYF NA NA TRBJ2-3 TRBV19
TGTGCCAGCAAGGAGAGGGATTTGACTGAAGCTTTCTTT CASKERDLTEAFF NA once TRBJ1-1 TRBV6-5
TGCGCCAGCAGCTCGTGGGGGAGGAACACTGAAGCTTTCTTT CASSSWGRNTEAFF NA NA TRBJ1-1 TRBV5-1
TGTGCCAGCAGCCTGCTATTAAGGACTGAAGCTTTCTTT CASSLLLRTEAFF NA NA TRBJ1-1 TRBV11-2
TGTGCCAGTAGTATAGTAGGGACAGCTGAAGCTTTCTTT CASSIVGTAEAFF TRBD1 NA TRBJ1-1 TRBV19
TGCAGCGTTAAACAGGGGGCCAACGCTGAAGCTTTCTTT CSVKQGANAEAFF TRBD1 NA TRBJ1-1 TRBV29-1
TGTGCCAGCAGCTTAGGGGTGAGCGGGGGGCCTTACAATGAGCAGTTCTTC CASSLGVSGGPYNEQFF TRBD2 NA TRBJ2-1 TRBV7-8
TGTGCCAGCTCACCAGTGACAGGGTTCAGTGAGCAGTTCTTC CASSPVTGFSEQFF TRBD1 NA TRBJ2-1 TRBV18
TGTGCCACCCGAGCGACGGAGGGGAACAGTAATGGCTACACCTTC CATRATEGNSNGYTF NA NA TRBJ1-2 TRBV2
TGTGCCAGCAGTGCACAGGCGATTGAGCAGTTCTTC CASSAQAIEQFF NA NA TRBJ2-1 TRBV6-6
TGTGCCAGCAGCAAGGGGGCGCAGGACTACGAGCAGTACTTC CASSKGAQDYEQYF TRBD1 NA TRBJ2-7 TRBV6-6
TGCGCCAGCAGCCAAGGGGGAGGCGGGAACTATGGCTACACCTTC CASSQGGGGNYGYTF NA NA TRBJ1-2 TRBV4-1
TGCGCCAGCAGTGAGCCTTCAGCAGCGTCAGGCTATGGCTACACCTTC CASSEPSAASGYGYTF NA NA TRBJ1-2 TRBV10-2